The source of this TCR beta chain is a study of persistence of HIV-infected CD4 T cells. Study outcomes and limitations: Rare CMV-responding cells carrying HIV-1 proviruses were not analyzed separately for TCR. Degenerate expanded CDR3beta sequences were enriched among CMV- and Gag-responding cells.

This was the immunoSEQ version 4 assay in survey mode. TCRdb's table, derived via immunoSEQ multiplex PCR, lists solely in-frame clones and lacks some. The data show tens of thousands of clones, with 70% to 80% seen just once and about 14% held by the top ten. Overlapping HIV-1 Gag 15-mer peptides at approximately 0.91 ug per peptide per mL were used. Sorted nonresponding memory CD4+ T cells were CD40L-negative, CD69-negative, CD45RO-high. Plasma HIV-1 RNA stayed below 50 copies/mL for at least 4 years. Before stimulation, PBMCs underwent CD8+ T cell depletion. CDR3 length: 14 residues. Germline values: CDR1 MNHNS, CDR2 SASEGT. The V and J ends lost 5 bases and 2 bases respectively, with 10 bases between them. With respect to this clone: Its target is not known.

The sample in question was CD4+ T cells sorted from PBMCs after approximately 20-hour stimulation, obtained from a patient who received antiretroviral therapy. The clonotype comes from an adult man with HIV who was CMV-seropositive. The chain is built from TRBV6-1 and TRBJ1-5, with a possible D match to TRBD1 (5 bases). CDR3: CASSPPGGNQPQHF. DNA of the CDR3: TGTGCCAGCAGTCCCCCGGGGGGCAATCAGCCCCAGCATTTT.